This T cell receptor beta chain was recovered during a study of T cell responses to AZD1222 COVID-19 vaccine. Study-wide findings and caveats: Baseline testing showed seropositivity in only six or seven AZD1222 recipients. Donors were mostly white British, more females; clonal diversity possibly underestimated. Spike-wide coverage was observed for vaccine-associated CD4 TCRs, with dominant responses at 160-218 and 743-854. The study reported that nearly half of spike-specific TCRs target unmutated variant regions.

The germline V and J ends were trimmed by 5 bases and 4 bases, with 14 bases remaining between them. Germline assignment: CDR1 LNHNV and CDR2 YYDKDF (reference sequence). The length of the CDR3 is 14 residues. Assay: immunoSEQ multiplex PCR; the TCRdb copy retains only in-frame clones and omits some. Altogether around 110,000 clones are present, more than 85% being singletons, with the ten largest covering about 2.7%. Concerning this clone itself: Its specificity is unknown.

This clonotype originated in an adult in good health. The sample consisted of peripheral blood, taken on day 0 of AZD1222 vaccination. The genes are TRBV15 and TRBJ1-2, with TRBD1 as a possible D gene (5 bases). The CDR3 nucleotides are TGTGCCACCAGCGGGAAGACAGATTTCTATGGCTACACCTTC. This translates into CATSGKTDFYGYTF.